The 16 T cell receptor beta chains reported below all come from one sample, sequenced in a study of vaccination and CD4 T cells after COVID-19. For these TCRs, the target antigens are not known. Treatment reported: roughly 10-day PBMC culture with coronavirus spike peptide pools or control peptides (ViraFEST assay). The study sequenced cultured CD4+ T cell DNA using the Oncomine TCR Beta short-read assay. TCRdb called the PCR reads again in MiXCR, with one record for every CDR3 protein. The table has roughly 20,000 distinct CDR3 sequences, around 44% seen once. Sequencing used CD4+ T cells from blood, cultured in vitro, obtained after SARS-CoV-2 vaccination. Every receptor here comes from a human donor who had recovered from COVID-19.

The genes are TRBV2 and TRBJ1-5, with D maybe TRBD1 (5 bases). The CDR3 runs 14 residues. V was shortened by 7 bases and J by 8 bases, with 18 bases between the two germline ends. Germline V gene sequence: CDR1 SNHLY, CDR2 FYNNEI. The CDR3 DNA reads as TGTGCCAGCATGAGGGGAGGATCCCAGAAGCCCCAGCATTTT. Translated, it gives CASMRGGSQKPQHF.

The chain is built from TRBV21-1 and TRBJ2-7; the table's D call TRBD1 went unverified against the DNA. TRBV21-1 is noted as a pseudogene. The CDR3 has 13 amino acids. As DNA, the CDR3 is TGTGTCAGCAGTATGGACGGGATCGGCGAGCAGTACTTC. Translation: CVSSMDGIGEQYF.

The chain has TRBV27 and TRBJ1-2, with D possibly matching TRBD1 (5 bases). There are 15 residues in the CDR3. The germline CDR1 and CDR2 sequences are MNHEY and SMNVEV (reference sequence). With 5 bases removed from V and 3 bases from J, the gap between germline ends came to 16 bases. The CDR3 DNA reads as TGTGCCAGCAGTGGGGGGTGGGACGCGCACTATGGCTACACCTTC. It is translated as CASSGGWDAHYGYTF.

J is TRBJ2-2 and V is TRBV7-2; TRBD2 agrees at 8 bases. V was clipped by 1 base and J by 5 bases; unmatched bases: 6. This CDR3 contains 16 residues. Germline values: CDR1 SGHTA, CDR2 FQGNSA. CDR3 amino acids: CASSLVSGGQTGELFF. The CDR3 DNA reads as TGTGCCAGCAGCTTAGTGTCGGGGGGGCAAACCGGGGAGCTGTTTTTT. Filled out from reference TRBV7-2 and TRBJ2-2, the complete variable domain reads GAGVSQSPSNKVTEKGKDVELRCDPISGHTALYWYRQSLGQGLEFLIYFQGNSAPDKSGLPSDRFSAERTGGSVSTLTIQRTQQEDSAVYLCASSLVSGGQTGELFFGEGSRLTVL.

This clonotype was seen only a few times. The gene calls are TRBV28 and TRBJ1-1, with 7 positions matching TRBD1. V lost 8 bases and J lost 10; bases outside the gene matches: 13. This CDR3 region has 13 residues. The germline V gene has CDR1 MDHEN and CDR2 SYDVKM. For the CDR3, the DNA is TGTGCCAGCGTTAAATCCGGGACAGATGGAGCTTTCTTT. This translates into CASVKSGTDGAFF.

The chain has TRBV10-3 and TRBJ1-5; TRBD1 aligns across 7 bases. The length of the CDR3 is 14 residues. Per germline, CDR1 ENHRY and CDR2 SYGVKD. V was clipped by 6 bases and J by 0 bases; unmatched bases: 2. The DNA of the CDR3 is TGTGCCATCAGCCGGGACAGTAGCAATCAGCCCCAGCATTTT. Translating gives CAISRDSSNQPQHF.

The chain uses TRBV19 and TRBJ2-5; the match to TRBD2 covers 8 bases. Germline V gene sequence: CDR1 LNHDA, CDR2 SQIVND (reference sequence). This CDR3 is 14 amino acids long. V gave up 6 bases and J gave up 2 bases; unmatched junction bases: 5. Here the CDR3 reads CASSPGGEQETQYF. Here the CDR3 DNA reads TGTGCCAGTAGCCCCGGGGGGGAGCAAGAGACCCAGTACTTC.

The chain couples TRBV20-1 to TRBJ1-1, with a possible D match to TRBD1 (5 bases). V dropped 1 base and J dropped 0 bases, with 15 bases sitting between them. CDR1 and CDR2 from the germline V gene are DFQATT and SNEGSKA (reference sequence). This CDR3 region has 16 residues. CDR3 region: CSARAVGASMNTEAFF. The CDR3, as DNA: TGCAGTGCTAGAGCGGTCGGGGCAAGCATGAACACTGAAGCTTTCTTT.

This chain joins TRBV5-1 and TRBJ1-1; tentative D call: TRBD1 (6 bases). The CDR3 runs 14 residues. The germline gives CDR1 SGHRS, CDR2 YFSETQ. Trimming removed 1 base at V and 4 bases at J, with 11 bases between. The CDR3 coding sequence is TGCGCCAGCAGCTTGAGAAGGGGGTTCACTGAAGCTTTCTTT. It specifies CASSLRRGFTEAFF.

The rearrangement uses TRBV6-2 or TRBV6-3 and TRBJ2-3; 9 bases align to TRBD2. This CDR3 contains 17 residues. Germline assignment: CDR1 MNHEY and CDR2 SVGEGT. V lost 0 bases, J lost 4 bases, and 8 bases stayed unmatched. CDR3 in amino acids: CASSYSRQRGAPDTQYF. The CDR3 region has the DNA TGTGCCAGCAGTTACTCGAGGCAGCGGGGGGCCCCAGATACGCAGTATTTT.

The chain recombines TRBV20-1 with TRBJ2-1; 8 bases are a match to TRBD2. Trimming removed 3 bases from V and 6 bases from J; junction bases left unmatched: 7. This CDR3 spans 14 amino acids. Germline assignment: CDR1 DFQATT and CDR2 SNEGSKA (reference sequence). DNA for the CDR3: TGCAGTGCTAGTGCCTCGCGGGGGGTCAATGAGCAGTTCTTC. It translates to CSASASRGVNEQFF.

This clonotype turned up a few times. This chain links TRBV7-9 with TRBJ1-3; D gene ambiguous. V was clipped by 2 bases and J by 8 bases, with 10 bases between them. CDR1 SEHNR and CDR2 FQNEAQ come from the germline V gene (reference sequence). The CDR3 contains 13 residues. The CDR3 protein is CASSLTPADTIYF. The DNA for the CDR3 is TGTGCCAGCAGCTTAACACCCGCGGACACCATATATTTT.

The chain uses TRBV6-1 and TRBJ2-1; 15 nucleotides line up with TRBD2. Per the germline V gene, CDR1 is MNHNS and CDR2 is SASEGT. CDR3 length: 19 amino acids. Trimming at V came to 6 bases and at J to 1 base, leaving 10 bases not matched to a gene. CDR3 bases: TGTGCCAGCAGACCTCGCTCGGGACTAGCGGGGGGTTCCTACAATGAGCAGTTCTTC. This encodes CASRPRSGLAGGSYNEQFF.

The chain couples TRBV21-1 to TRBJ1-1; the table's D gene call, TRBD1, was not cross checked with the DNA. TRBV21-1 is shown as a pseudogene. The CDR3 consists of 16 residues. CDR3 protein: CASSKLRTDLNTEAFF. The CDR3 DNA is TGTGCCAGCAGCAAACTCAGGACAGATTTGAACACTGAAGCTTTCTTT.

The J gene is TRBJ2-4, the V gene TRBV7-3, with TRBD1 matching over 8 bases. The ends lost 5 bases at V and 9 bases at J; junction bases unmatched: 6. CDR3 length: 13 amino acids. Germline V lookup: CDR1 SGHTA, CDR2 FQGTGA. The CDR3 here is CASSVTGGGIQYF. The CDR3 coding sequence is TGTGCCAGCAGCGTTACAGGGGGTGGCATTCAGTACTTC.

The chain combines TRBV12-3 or TRBV12-4 with TRBJ1-1; weak D call: TRBD1 (5 bases). The CDR3 runs 13 residues. Trimming shortened V by 8 bases and J by 1 base, and 11 bases separated the two germline ends. CDR3 DNA: TGTGCCAGCCTAAATACAGGGAACACTGAAGCTTTCTTT. Translation: CASLNTGNTEAFF.